This TCR beta chain derives from a study of identical twins. Of note for this clonotype: Its antigen is not identified.

From germline, CDR1 is DFQATT and CDR2 SNEGSKA (reference sequence). The CDR3 extends over 11 amino acids. V shed 6 bases and J shed 8 bases, with 11 bases lying between them. Study-wide points: Twins' surplus sharing was weaker for beta out-of-frame sequences. Memory repertoires lacked the insertion deficit that abundant cord blood beta clonotypes showed.

TCRdb reprocessed the 5' RACE reads via MiXCR and lists one record per CDR3 protein. The repertoire holds 690,000 or so distinct CDR3 sequences, with approximately 9% as singletons. These sequences were also reported in another study, on yellow fever vaccine responses in identical twins.

The TCR originated in a young woman in good health. The sequenced sample was PBMCs. The J gene is TRBJ2-1, the V gene TRBV20-1; D gene uncertain. The chain's CDR3 is CSAAGTDEQFF. CDR3 coding DNA: TGCAGTGCCGCTGGTACGGATGAGCAGTTCTTC.